This T cell receptor (beta chain) came from a study of cytomegalovirus exposure and HLA in healthy donors. Overall study results and limits: Presence/absence analysis assumed near-uniform sequencing depth across donors.

The PCR contained 60 Vbeta and 13 Jbeta primers. Only in-frame clones appear in the TCRdb table, and some are missing; sequencing was by immunoSEQ multiplex PCR. The data contain 120,000 to 150,000 clones, 82% of them singletons. Comments on this clone: Its antigen is as yet unknown.

Germline values: CDR1 MNHNS, CDR2 SASEGT. The V segment lost 2 bases and the J segment 3 bases; nucleotides outside the gene matches: 4. This CDR3 has 14 amino acids. This TCR derives from a male donor in good health and CMV-seronegative. This sequence joins TRBV6-1 and TRBJ2-7, with 7 bases identical to TRBD2. Material: PBMCs. The CDR3 DNA follows: TGTGCCAGCAGTGAATGGGGGAGGGGCTACGAGCAGTACTTC. This codes for CASSEWGRGYEQYF.